The 26 T cell receptor beta chains in this list originate from one sample, sequenced in a study of neurological immune-mediated disorders. TCRdb reanalysed the 5' RACE reads using MiXCR and keeps one entry per CDR3 protein. The table records about 59,000 distinct CDR3 sequences, approximately 11% of them present only once. The sequenced material came from PBMCs. These receptors originate from a woman in her sixties or seventies with HTLV-1-associated myelopathy (HAM/TSP).

This clonotype came up many times. V usage is TRBV6-5 and J usage is TRBJ2-6; the match to TRBD1 covers 12 bases. The CDR3 extends over 20 amino acids. J was trimmed by 0 bases and V by 0 bases; bases with no gene match: 6. The germline V gene has CDR1 MNHEY and CDR2 SVGAGI. CDR3 in DNA: TGTGCCAGCAGTTACTCGTTGGGACAGGGGGCCGGCTCTGGGGCCAACGTCCTGACTTTC. Its protein product is CASSYSLGQGAGSGANVLTF.

As regards this clonotype: One junction end does not reproduce the germline sequence, and a read error may be involved. The gene calls are TRBV6-5 and TRBJ1-4; possibly TRBD1 for D (6 bases). The CDR3 totals 17 residues. Germline CDR1 MNHEY, CDR2 SVGAGI. For the CDR3, the DNA is TGTGCCAACAGTTTTTTCCCCGGACCCAAGGGGGGTGAAAAACTGTTTTTT. This codes for CANSFFPGPKGGEKLFF.

The sample holds many counts of this clonotype. CDR3 coding DNA: TGTGCCAGCAGCAAAGTAAACGTCAACTATGGCTACACCTTC. It codes for CASSKVNVNYGYTF. The rearrangement joins TRBV21-1 to TRBJ1-2. TRBV21-1 is classified as a pseudogene. The CDR3 extends over 14 amino acids.

The sample holds many counts of this clonotype. The chain recombines TRBV7-2 with TRBJ2-5; the match to TRBD2 covers 9 bases. Losses at the gene ends were 5 bases for V and 4 bases for J; bases not matched to a gene: 5. CDR1 SGHTA and CDR2 FQGNSA come from the germline V gene. The CDR3 sequence is 14 residues long. The CDR3, as DNA: TGTGCCAGCAGCGGTAGCGGGAGAGGAGAGACCCAGTACTTC. Its protein is CASSGSGRGETQYF.

This clonotype was seen many times. The chain carries TRBV6-4 and TRBJ2-1; 8 bases are a match to TRBD1. The V segment lost 1 base and the J segment 6 bases; nucleotides outside the gene matches: 5. Germline V gives CDR1 MRHNA, CDR2 SNTAGT. The CDR3 has 15 amino acids. The CDR3 bases are TGTGCCAGCAGTGACTTGGGGACAGGTTTCAATGAGCAGTTCTTC. Amino acids: CASSDLGTGFNEQFF.

This clonotype was counted ten times or more. The V call is TRBV5-1, the J call TRBJ2-7; D is possibly TRBD1 or TRBD2 (5 bases each). The CDR3 is 14 amino acids. V lost 1 base and J lost 5, with 13 bases in between. Germline CDR1 reads SGHRS; CDR2 reads YFSETQ. The CDR3 loop reads CASSLPGTPNEQYF. The CDR3 coding sequence is TGCGCCAGCAGCTTGCCCGGGACCCCTAACGAGCAGTACTTC.

This clonotype was detected ten times or more. The chain uses TRBV5-4 and TRBJ2-5, with D possibly TRBD2 on 5 matching bases. The V gene lost 4 bases and the J gene lost 5 bases, with 12 bases spanning the gap. CDR3 length equals 13 residues. Germline V CDR1 and CDR2: SGHNT, YYREEE (reference sequence). The CDR3 loop reads CASSRSGWETQYF. The CDR3 region has the DNA TGTGCCAGCAGCCGGAGCGGTTGGGAGACCCAGTACTTC. Based on the CDR3 plus reference TRBV5-4 and TRBJ2-5, the full variable domain is ETGVTQSPTHLIKTRGQQVTLRCSSQSGHNTVSWYQQALGQGPQFIFQYYREEENGRGNFPPRFSGLQFPNYSSELNVNALELDDSALYLCASSRSGWETQYFGPGTRLLVL.

This clonotype was seen ten or more times. This rearrangement joins TRBV6-2 or TRBV6-3 to TRBJ2-6; perhaps TRBD1 as D (6 bases). The CDR3 extends over 16 amino acids. Germline CDR1 is MNHEY and CDR2 is SVGEGT. Trimming took off 6 bases at V and 3 bases at J, with 15 bases between the two ends. The CDR3 is CASSQGQLFGANVLTF. The CDR3 bases are TGTGCCAGCAGCCAAGGACAGCTTTTTGGGGCCAACGTCCTGACTTTC.

This clonotype showed up many times. The CDR3 nucleotides are TGTGCCAGCAGTGCCGTGGGCGGGTCCTACAATGAGCAGTTCTTC. Encoded protein: CASSAVGGSYNEQFF. The genes are TRBV2 and TRBJ2-1; tentative D call: TRBD2 (5 bases). The CDR3 totals 15 residues. Trimming stripped 4 bases from V and 1 base from J, with 11 bases between. The V gene's germline CDR1 is SNHLY and CDR2 FYNNEI.

This clonotype was counted ten times or more. This rearrangement joins TRBV5-1 to TRBJ2-2; 7 bases are shared with TRBD2. J lost 0 bases, V lost 4 bases, and 6 bases had no gene match. Germline loops: CDR1 SGHRS, CDR2 YFSETQ. The CDR3 spans 16 residues. CDR3 bases: TGCGCCAGCAGCCCTACTAGCGCCTCGAACACCGGGGAGCTGTTTTTT. It codes for CASSPTSASNTGELFF.

This clonotype came up many times. The chain recombines TRBV5-1 with TRBJ2-2; 8 bases match TRBD1. The CDR3 runs to 17 residues. Germline V CDR1 and CDR2: SGHRS, YFSETQ. With V trimmed by 3 bases and J by 1 base, 8 bases remained unmatched. The CDR3: CASSWTPGTGNTGELFF. The CDR3 nucleotides are TGCGCCAGCAGCTGGACCCCCGGGACAGGGAACACCGGGGAGCTGTTTTTT.

This clonotype was detected many times. The chain combines TRBV28 with TRBJ2-5; 9 bases line up with TRBD2. V dropped 4 bases and J dropped 5; count of bases not matched to a gene: 14. The CDR3 is 17 residues long. Germline V gene lookup returns CDR1 MDHEN and CDR2 SYDVKM. CDR3 nucleotide sequence: TGTGCCAGCAGTTCTCCCGTTGGCGGGAGGGCCGTGGAGACCCAGTACTTC. Its protein product is CASSSPVGGRAVETQYF.

The sample holds many counts of this clonotype. V usage is TRBV10-3 and J usage is TRBJ2-1; possible D gene TRBD2, 5 bases. Looked up from germline, CDR1 is ENHRY and CDR2 is SYGVKD. CDR3 length: 14 residues. The V end lost 2 bases, the J end lost 11 bases, and 16 bases lay between the germline ends. CDR3 sequence (DNA): TGTGCCATCAGTGAGGTCATAGCGACCAACAAGCAGTTCTTC. This gives the protein CAISEVIATNKQFF.

The rearrangement joins TRBV6-1 to TRBJ2-3, with 9 bases matching TRBD2. The V gene's germline CDR1 is MNHNS and CDR2 SASEGT. V shed 2 bases and J 2 bases; nucleotides not matched to a gene: 2. The CDR3 is 15 residues long. The CDR3 protein is CASSERLAVTDTQYF. The CDR3 bases are TGTGCCAGCAGTGAAAGACTAGCGGTCACAGATACGCAGTATTTT.

This clonotype was observed many times. The rearrangement links TRBV15 to TRBJ2-7; 7 bases agree with TRBD2. Germline CDR1 LNHNV, CDR2 YYDKDF (reference sequence). The J segment lost 5 bases and the V segment lost 0 bases, leaving 13 bases of the junction unmatched. The CDR3 is 17 amino acids. The CDR3 coding sequence is TGTGCCACCAGCAGAGATTCCGGACTAGTACTTATCGACGAGCAGTACTTC. Its translation is CATSRDSGLVLIDEQYF.

This clonotype was seen repeatedly, ten times or more. The chain has TRBV6-5 and TRBJ2-3; a weak D match, TRBD2 (6 bases). There are 16 residues in the CDR3. The germline CDR1 and CDR2 sequences are MNHEY and SVGAGI. The ends were cut back, 0 bases at V and 0 bases at J, with 10 bases in the middle. The CDR3 DNA reads TGTGCCAGCAGTTACTCCGGGGGAGAAAGCACAGATACGCAGTATTTT. Translating gives CASSYSGGESTDTQYF.

This clonotype was detected many times. The genes are TRBV25-1 and TRBJ2-3; 10 bases match TRBD2. Germline V gives CDR1 MGHDK, CDR2 SYGVNS. The trim removed 5 bases at V and 7 bases at J, leaving 6 bases unmatched. This CDR3 has 14 amino acids. The CDR3 bases are TGTGCCAGCAGTCTGAGCGGGAGGGCAAATACGCAGTATTTT. It encodes CASSLSGRANTQYF.

The chain recombines TRBV7-9 with TRBJ2-7, with D maybe TRBD2 (6 bases). Per the germline V gene, CDR1 is SEHNR and CDR2 is FQNEAQ (reference sequence). V shed 6 bases and J shed 3 bases, with 15 bases lying between them. The CDR3 length is 14 residues. This CDR3 is CASSHTTRGYEQYF. The CDR3 nucleotides read TGTGCCAGCAGTCACACGACTAGGGGCTACGAGCAGTACTTC.

This clonotype was seen repeatedly, ten times or more. This chain joins TRBV15 and TRBJ2-7, with D possibly matching TRBD2 (5 bases). This CDR3 region has 14 residues. The germline V gene encodes CDR1 LNHNV and CDR2 YYDKDF (reference sequence). Deletions cut 0 bases from V and 6 bases from J, with 12 bases between. CDR3 residues: CATSRDLAGVEQYF. The DNA of the CDR3 is TGTGCCACCAGCAGAGATCTAGCAGGTGTCGAGCAGTACTTC.

This clonotype was seen at least ten times. This chain links TRBV12-3 or TRBV12-4 with TRBJ2-1; D possibly corresponds to TRBD2 (5 bases). Trimming removed 5 bases at V and 9 bases at J, with 11 bases between. The CDR3 covers 12 residues. In nucleotides, the CDR3 is TGTGCCAGCAGTCTTGGGGAGAGTGAGCAGTTCTTC. Translating gives CASSLGESEQFF.

This rearrangement joins TRBV29-1 to TRBJ2-7; 8 nucleotides align to TRBD1. J lost 0 bases, V lost 4 bases, and 14 bases had no gene match. The germline V gene has CDR1 SQVTM and CDR2 ANQGSEA. The CDR3 is 17 residues long. The CDR3 loop is CSVGGTGPSESSYEQYF. In DNA form, the CDR3 reads TGCAGCGTTGGAGGGACAGGACCCTCAGAAAGCTCCTACGAGCAGTACTTC.

This clonotype was recorded at least ten times. The chain employs TRBV21-1 and TRBJ1-1; the table's D gene call, TRBD1, was not cross checked with the DNA. TRBV21-1 is listed as a pseudogene. The CDR3 loop spans 17 amino acids. DNA of the CDR3: TGTGCCAGCAGCAACGGACAGATTACGATTATGAACACTGAAGCTTTCTTT. It is translated as CASSNGQITIMNTEAFF.

This clonotype was detected ten times or more. The CDR3 sequence is CASSESLGAETQYF. DNA of the CDR3: TGTGCCAGCAGTGAAAGCCTGGGGGCAGAGACCCAGTACTTC. The V call is TRBV6-1, the J call TRBJ2-5; tentatively, D is TRBD1 (6 bases). V lost 2 bases and J lost 4, with 11 bases in between. Per the germline V gene, CDR1 is MNHNS and CDR2 is SASEGT. The CDR3 is 14 amino acids.

Many counts were recorded for this clonotype. This sequence joins TRBV28 and TRBJ2-7, with D unresolved. V shed 5 bases and J shed 3 bases, with 8 bases lying between them. This CDR3 comprises 12 residues. Germline CDR1 reads MDHEN; CDR2 reads SYDVKM. The CDR3 spells CASSRNYYEQYF. The CDR3 DNA reads as TGTGCCAGCAGTCGCAATTACTACGAGCAGTACTTC.

This clonotype was detected many times. The chain recombines TRBV18 with TRBJ2-7; D might be TRBD2 (6 bases). CDR3 size: 13 residues. Germline lookup yields CDR1 KGHSH and CDR2 LQKENI. Trimming stripped 4 bases from V and 2 bases from J, with 9 bases between. This CDR3 is CASSRAGTYEQYF. The CDR3 DNA follows: TGTGCCAGCTCACGGGCGGGAACCTACGAGCAGTACTTC.

For this clonotype: An end of the junction does not agree with germline; a read error may underlie this. The rearrangement joins TRBV7-2 to TRBJ2-3; 7 nucleotides line up with TRBD2. CDR1 and CDR2 (germline): SGHTA, FQGNSA. The CDR3 contains 16 residues. The CDR3 DNA sequence: TGTGTCAGCAGCTTCGGGAGCGGGACGAGCACAGATACGCAGTATTTT. This codes for CVSSFGSGTSTDTQYF.